This TCR beta chain was sequenced during a study of long-term antiretroviral therapy in people with HIV. The CDR3 is 14 amino acids. Germline CDR1 is SGHTA and CDR2 is FQGTGA. Trimming pared 0 bases from V and 7 bases from J, leaving 10 bases between. At the survey level, the v3.0 immunoSEQ assay was run. The study targeted roughly 35,000-50,000 T-cell genomes per sample in sequencing. Clones were read by immunoSEQ multiplex PCR, and TCRdb kept only the in-frame ones, dropping some. The sample yields about 30,000 clones, 80% to 90% seen once. There were roughly 0.9-11 million cryopreserved PBMC in the samples before DNA extraction.

This chain joins TRBV7-3 and TRBJ2-1, with D uncertain. The input for sequencing was unsorted PBMCs, taken 3 years after starting antiretroviral therapy. The receptor was derived from a man in his forties with HIV. As DNA, the CDR3 is TGTGCCAGCAGCTTAACGTCAGGTGAAAATGAGCAGTTCTTC. This translates into CASSLTSGENEQFF.